Shown below are 13 T cell receptor beta chains from a single sample sequenced in a study of T cells in Graves' hyperthyroidism and ophthalmopathy. RNA transcripts were the template for amplifying TCR beta CDR3 regions. Initially, a first-round RT-PCR of the TCR CDR3 employed the HTBI primer set. TCRdb reprocessed the multiplex PCR reads with MiXCR, giving one entry per CDR3 protein. The table includes 300,000 to 400,000 distinct CDR3 sequences, 15% to 20% detected once. Sequencing was carried out using blood. Receptor source: a woman aged 50 to 60 with Graves' hyperthyroidism.

With respect to this clonotype: This may come from a read error, since a much larger clone is one base off. V and J are TRBV6-2 or TRBV6-3 and TRBJ2-5; D unclear. Trimming pared 2 bases from V and 5 bases from J, leaving 21 bases between. The CDR3 contains 17 residues. The V gene's germline CDR1 is MNHEY and CDR2 SVGEGT. CDR3 in DNA: TGTGCCAGCAGTTACCCGCTAACGGGTTTACGTACGGAGACCCAGTACTTC. It codes for CASSYPLTGLRTETQYF.

The table lists this clonotype with a few counts. The chain carries TRBV2 and TRBJ2-3; 9 bases are a match to TRBD2. Germline V gene data show CDR1 as SNHLY and CDR2 as FYNNEI. CDR3 length equals 17 residues. With 2 bases clipped from V and 3 bases from J, the junction kept 9 bases outside the gene matches. The CDR3 DNA is TGTGCCAGCAGTGAAAGGCGGCGGGAGGGCCGGACAGATACGCAGTATTTT. This gives the protein CASSERRREGRTDTQYF.

This clonotype was observed a handful of times. V and J are TRBV28 and TRBJ2-1, with 7 bases that match TRBD2. Per the germline V gene, CDR1 is MDHEN and CDR2 is SYDVKM. Trimming cost V 5 bases and J 4 bases; bases outside gene matches: 5. The CDR3 totals 14 residues. The CDR3 region has the DNA TGTGCCAGCAGTACTAGCGAAAGATACAATGAGCAGTTCTTC. It specifies CASSTSERYNEQFF.

This sequence joins TRBV12-3 or TRBV12-4 and TRBJ2-5, with 7 bases identical to TRBD2. This CDR3 is 16 amino acids long. The V segment lost 6 bases and the J segment 4 bases; nucleotides outside the gene matches: 14. The CDR3 protein is CASRPPWGGSLETQYF. DNA of the CDR3: TGTGCCAGCAGGCCGCCGTGGGGGGGTAGTTTAGAGACCCAGTACTTC.

This clonotype was found once. The CDR3: CASNRQGGYTF. As DNA, the CDR3 is TGTGCCAGCAACAGACAGGGGGGCTACACCTTC. The chain carries TRBV9 and TRBJ1-2; 8 bases agree with TRBD1. This CDR3 has 11 amino acids. V was pared by 6 bases and J by 8 bases, with 3 bases of the junction left unmatched. Germline V gene lookup returns CDR1 SGDLS and CDR2 YYNGEE.

The genes are TRBV2 and TRBJ2-1; no clear D gene. Per the germline V gene, CDR1 is SNHLY and CDR2 is FYNNEI. The CDR3 totals 14 residues. Trimming took 3 bases from V and 6 from J, leaving 12 bases between them. CDR3 in DNA: TGTGCCAGCAGTGAGCCGGGTTTGGGCAATGAGCAGTTCTTC. It is translated as CASSEPGLGNEQFF.

This clonotype turned up a few times. This rearrangement joins TRBV19 to TRBJ1-2; 7 bases line up with TRBD1. This CDR3 has 14 residues. The V gene end was trimmed by 5 bases and the J gene end by 5 bases; junction bases not matched to a gene: 8. Germline loops: CDR1 LNHDA, CDR2 SQIVND (reference sequence). The CDR3 is CASSPPGQNYGYTF. The CDR3, as DNA: TGTGCCAGTAGTCCCCCGGGACAGAATTATGGCTACACCTTC.

This clonotype was found many times. CDR3 in amino acids: CASSLPASGREQYF. The CDR3 nucleotides are TGTGCCAGCAGTTTACCAGCCTCGGGGCGAGAGCAGTACTTC. The genes are TRBV12-3 or TRBV12-4 and TRBJ2-7; D could derive from TRBD1 or TRBD2 (5 bases each). This CDR3 contains 14 residues. V was pared by 2 bases and J by 7 bases, with 15 bases between.

Comments on this clonotype: At one end the junction does not follow the germline gene, possibly because of a read error. The gene calls are TRBV6-5 and TRBJ1-2; 7 bases align to TRBD1. Germline CDR1 MNHEY, CDR2 SVGAGI. The CDR3 extends over 13 amino acids. In DNA form, the CDR3 reads TGTGCCAGCAGTTCCGGTACAGGGGTTGGCTGCACCTTC. This encodes CASSSGTGVGCTF.

The CDR3 sequence is CASSYSIDRNTIYF. CDR3 coding DNA: TGTGCCAGCAGTTACTCGATTGATCGAAACACCATATATTTT. The chain uses TRBV6-5 and TRBJ1-3; D gene ambiguous. There are 14 residues in the CDR3. The V end was cut by 0 bases, the J end by 5 bases, with 8 bases between. Germline values: CDR1 MNHEY, CDR2 SVGAGI.

In regard to this clonotype: This may be a read error: a much more frequent sequence differs by one nucleotide. The chain uses TRBV28 and TRBJ1-2; a weak D match, TRBD1 (6 bases). The CDR3 is 18 residues long. Germline V gene data show CDR1 as MDHEN and CDR2 as SYDVKM. This CDR3 is CSSRTTRGWGQARYGYTF. The CDR3 nucleotides are TGTTCCAGCAGAACTACTCGGGGTTGGGGGCAGGCGCGATATGGCTACACCTTC.

The table lists this clonotype with many counts. This sequence joins TRBV28 and TRBJ1-2; D is perhaps TRBD1 (6 bases). V gave up 2 bases and J gave up 4 bases, with 11 bases separating them. Germline CDR1 MDHEN, CDR2 SYDVKM. This CDR3 has 14 residues. CDR3 residues: CASSLGGRRYGYTF. The CDR3 region has the DNA TGTGCCAGCAGTTTAGGGGGGCGACGCTATGGCTACACCTTC.

This clonotype was seen at least ten times. The rearrangement joins TRBV5-1 to TRBJ1-1; 7 nucleotides agree with TRBD1. The CDR3 sequence is 15 residues long. V trimming: 0 bases; J trimming: 1 base; junction bases outside the gene matches: 3. The germline CDR1 and CDR2 sequences are SGHRS and YFSETQ. This CDR3 is CASSLGGGRNTEAFF. CDR3 in DNA: TGCGCCAGCAGCTTGGGAGGGGGCAGGAACACTGAAGCTTTCTTT. Full variable domain (outside the CDR3, taken from reference TRBV5-1 and TRBJ1-1): KAGVTQTPRYLIKTRGQQVTLSCSPISGHRSVSWYQQTPGQGLQFLFEYFSETQRNKGNFPGRFSGRQFSNSRSEMNVSTLELGDSALYLCASSLGGGRNTEAFFGQGTRLTVV.